The 27 T cell receptor beta chains in this list originate from one sample, sequenced in a study of follicular helper T cells after annual influenza vaccination. Clones were sequenced by immunoSEQ multiplex PCR, and TCRdb holds only the in-frame ones, with some missing. The repertoire has around 9,500 clones, approximately 83% of them found once; the top ten carry around 0.57%. Time point indicated: 2013-2014 season, 7 days after vaccination. This sample comprised CXCR5- memory CD4+ T cells sorted from blood, obtained 7 days after influenza vaccination. The source of these receptors is an adult who received the influenza vaccine.

J is TRBJ2-1 and V is TRBV9; D gene ambiguous. V lost 4 bases and J 5 bases, leaving 7 bases between the germline ends. Germline V gene data show CDR1 as SGDLS and CDR2 as YYNGEE. The CDR3 is 12 residues long. The CDR3 sequence is CASSSGDNEQFF. The DNA of the CDR3 is TGTGCCAGCAGCTCAGGAGACAATGAGCAGTTCTTC.

The chain links TRBV5-5 to TRBJ2-5; D call uncertain. Trimming shortened V by 0 bases and J by 4 bases, and 13 bases separated the two germline ends. Germline lookup yields CDR1 SGHKS and CDR2 YYEKEE (reference sequence). The CDR3 is 15 amino acids. The DNA of the CDR3 is TGTGCCAGCAGCTTGGAAATTTATGGCGCAGAGACCCAGTACTTC. As protein: CASSLEIYGAETQYF.

V and J are TRBV10-3 and TRBJ2-1, with 13 nucleotides matching TRBD2. V lost 6 bases and J lost 10; bases outside the gene matches: 12. The length of the CDR3 is 16 residues. Germline assignment: CDR1 ENHRY and CDR2 SYGVKD. DNA of the CDR3: TGTGCCATCAGGGAGACTAGCGGGAGGACCTACGGAGAGCAGTTCTTC. The encoded protein is CAIRETSGRTYGEQFF.

This clone turned up a few times. The chain combines TRBV28 with TRBJ2-2, with unresolved D. Trimming stripped 6 bases from V and 4 bases from J, with 12 bases between. The CDR3 totals 14 residues. Per germline, CDR1 MDHEN and CDR2 SYDVKM. Here the CDR3 DNA reads TGTGCCAGCAGCCTCGTAGCCCCCACCGGGGAGCTGTTTTTT. Protein sequence: CASSLVAPTGELFF.

V and J are TRBV11-2 and TRBJ1-1; D ambiguous. The germline gives CDR1 SGHAT, CDR2 FQNNGV. The CDR3 is 15 amino acids. Trimming stripped 2 bases from V and 4 bases from J, with 14 bases between. CDR3 in amino acids: CASSLMDQVVTEAFF. The CDR3 DNA sequence: TGTGCCAGCAGCTTAATGGACCAGGTGGTCACTGAAGCTTTCTTT.

This clone was seen only a few times. The chain carries TRBV19 and TRBJ1-2; D gene uncertain. Germline V gene sequence: CDR1 LNHDA, CDR2 SQIVND (reference sequence). Between the trimmed V and J ends, which lost 8 bases and 5 bases, there was a span of 6 bases. This CDR3 spans 10 amino acids. The chain's CDR3 is CASGEYGYTF. CDR3 nucleotides: TGTGCCAGTGGAGAGTATGGCTACACCTTC.

This chain links TRBV7-2 with TRBJ1-2, with TRBD1 as a possible D gene (5 bases). From germline, CDR1 is SGHTA and CDR2 FQGNSA. The V end was cut by 4 bases, the J end by 4 bases, with 16 bases between. The CDR3 length is 15 residues. The CDR3 DNA reads as TGTGCCAGCAGCTCCACAGGTTCGCCGGGCTATGGCTACACCTTC. Translation: CASSSTGSPGYGYTF.

This rearrangement joins TRBV9 to TRBJ2-3; 10 bases fit TRBD2. The CDR3 has 15 residues. Germline trimming cut 3 bases from V and 0 bases from J; bases unmatched to any gene: 1. Looked up from germline, CDR1 is SGDLS and CDR2 is YYNGEE. This CDR3 reads CASSALAGSTDTQYF. Written as DNA, the CDR3 is TGTGCCAGCAGCGCACTAGCGGGGAGCACAGATACGCAGTATTTT.

A few counts support this clone. The rearrangement joins TRBV10-1 to TRBJ1-2, with D hard to call. V was shortened by 8 bases and J by 2 bases, with 6 bases between the two germline ends. The CDR3 runs 11 residues. CDR1 and CDR2 (germline): WNHNN, SYGVQD (reference sequence). This CDR3 reads CASHGNYGYTF. DNA for the CDR3: TGCGCCAGCCACGGAAACTATGGCTACACCTTC.

For the CDR3, the DNA is TGTGCCAGCAGTTACCATGGCGGCGAGCAGTACTTC. As protein: CASSYHGGEQYF. The chain joins TRBV6-5 to TRBJ2-7, with no clear D. This CDR3 contains 12 residues. V dropped 2 bases and J dropped 6 bases, with 8 bases sitting between them. CDR1 MNHEY and CDR2 SVGAGI come from the germline V gene.

The V call is TRBV2, the J call TRBJ1-2, with TRBD1 matching over 7 bases. The germline V gene encodes CDR1 SNHLY and CDR2 FYNNEI. The CDR3 has 14 residues. V was clipped by 3 bases and J by 3 bases; unmatched bases: 4. The CDR3 DNA is TGTGCCAGCAGTGAGAGGGACAGCTACTATGGCTACACCTTC. Amino acids: CASSERDSYYGYTF. The full variable domain, rest sourced from reference TRBV2 and TRBJ1-2, is EPEVTQTPSHQVTQMGQEVILRCVPISNHLYFYWYRQILGQKVEFLVSFYNNEISEKSEIFDDQFSVERPDGSNFTLKIRSTKLEDSAMYFCASSERDSYYGYTFGSGTRLTVV.

This clone was seen only once. J is TRBJ2-3 and V is TRBV7-2; D may be TRBD1 or TRBD2 (5 bases each). The V gene's germline CDR1 is SGHTA and CDR2 FQGNSA. Trimming pared 1 base from V and 7 bases from J, leaving 12 bases between. This CDR3 contains 14 residues. CDR3 amino acids: CASSLGGIQNTQYF. DNA for the CDR3: TGTGCCAGCAGCTTAGGGGGGATTCAAAATACGCAGTATTTT. Filled out from reference TRBV7-2 and TRBJ2-3, the complete variable domain reads GAGVSQSPSNKVTEKGKDVELRCDPISGHTALYWYRQSLGQGLEFLIYFQGNSAPDKSGLPSDRFSAERTGGSVSTLTIQRTQQEDSAVYLCASSLGGIQNTQYFGPGTRLTVL.

Concerning this clone: Other DNA sequences of this sample code for an identical CDR3. J is TRBJ1-2 and V is TRBV7-8; no definite D call. V was trimmed by 2 bases and J by 4 bases, leaving 8 bases between them. CDR3 length: 13 residues. Germline assignment: CDR1 SGHVS and CDR2 FQNEAQ. This CDR3 is CASSLTPGYGYTF. The CDR3 DNA reads TGTGCCAGCAGCTTAACCCCAGGCTATGGCTACACCTTC.

The rearrangement uses TRBV6-5 and TRBJ2-3, with D perhaps being TRBD1 or TRBD2 (6 bases each). Germline CDR1 and CDR2: MNHEY and SVGAGI. This CDR3 is 14 amino acids long. V was shortened by 2 bases and J by 7 bases, with 13 bases between the two germline ends. The CDR3 here is CASSYERGRNTQYF. Written as DNA, the CDR3 is TGTGCCAGCAGTTACGAGAGGGGGAGGAATACGCAGTATTTT.

The V call is TRBV5-1, the J call TRBJ2-3; 8 bases fit TRBD2. The V and J ends lost 8 bases and 0 bases, in that order; junction bases with no gene match: 5. The CDR3 is 14 residues long. CDR1 and CDR2 (germline): SGHRS, YFSETQ. This chain's CDR3 is CASSAGESTDTQYF. In DNA form, the CDR3 reads TGCGCCAGTTCAGCGGGGGAGAGCACAGATACGCAGTATTTT. The full variable domain, completed using reference TRBV5-1 and TRBJ2-3, is KAGVTQTPRYLIKTRGQQVTLSCSPISGHRSVSWYQQTPGQGLQFLFEYFSETQRNKGNFPGRFSGRQFSNSRSEMNVSTLELGDSALYLCASSAGESTDTQYFGPGTRLTVL.

This chain uses TRBV11-2 with TRBJ1-1; no definite D call. This CDR3 has 13 residues. The V end lost 1 base, the J end lost 4 bases, and 7 bases lay between the germline ends. Germline V gives CDR1 SGHAT, CDR2 FQNNGV. Written as DNA, the CDR3 is TGTGCCAGCAGCTTAGTTAGTCGCACTGAAGCTTTCTTT. It codes for CASSLVSRTEAFF.

This sequence joins TRBV6-1 and TRBJ1-6; D remains ambiguous. The CDR3 totals 12 residues. The ends were cut back, 1 base at V and 10 bases at J, with 5 bases in the middle. Germline CDR1 reads MNHNS; CDR2 reads SASEGT. This CDR3 is CASSEGGSPLHF. The CDR3 bases are TGTGCCAGCAGTGAAGGTGGATCACCCCTCCACTTT.

The chain joins TRBV6-5 to TRBJ2-2; tentative D call: TRBD2 (5 bases). The CDR3 is 14 amino acids. Per the germline V gene, CDR1 is MNHEY and CDR2 is SVGAGI. V gave up 0 bases and J gave up 7 bases, with 9 bases separating them. CDR3 residues: CASSYSRGIGELFF. DNA of the CDR3: TGTGCCAGCAGTTACTCGAGAGGGATCGGGGAGCTGTTTTTT.

The V gene is TRBV18, the J gene TRBJ1-4; 7 nucleotides align to TRBD1. The germline CDR1 and CDR2 sequences are KGHSH and LQKENI. V was clipped by 3 bases and J by 5 bases; unmatched bases: 12. CDR3 length: 17 amino acids. CDR3 region: CASSPGQQVIGNEKLFF. DNA for the CDR3: TGTGCCAGCTCACCGGGACAGCAAGTGATAGGAAATGAAAAACTGTTTTTT.

This chain connects TRBV11-2 to TRBJ1-1; 8 bases match TRBD1. The CDR3 sequence is 14 residues long. Germline-derived CDR1 and CDR2 are SGHAT and FQNNGV. Unmatched junction bases numbered 2, after V lost 4 bases and J lost 1 base. CDR3 nucleotides: TGTGCCAGCAGCTACGGACAGGGGAACACTGAAGCTTTCTTT. Translated: CASSYGQGNTEAFF.

CDR3 sequence reads: CASSRGQNTGELFF. The CDR3 DNA is TGTGCCAGCTCTCGGGGCCAAAACACCGGGGAGCTGTTTTTT. The chain recombines TRBV6-4 with TRBJ2-2, with D perhaps being TRBD1 or TRBD2 (5 bases each). V was trimmed by 8 bases and J by 2 bases, leaving 12 bases between them. The CDR3 has 14 amino acids. Germline loops: CDR1 MRHNA, CDR2 SNTAGT.

The V and J genes are TRBV11-2 and TRBJ1-3; TRBD1 is a possible D gene (6 bases). CDR1 SGHAT and CDR2 FQNNGV come from the germline V gene. V was shortened by 3 bases and J by 1 base, with 13 bases between the two germline ends. The CDR3 spans 16 residues. The CDR3: CASSFQGRRSGNTIYF. The CDR3 DNA reads as TGTGCCAGCAGCTTCCAGGGGCGCAGGTCTGGAAACACCATATATTTT.

This chain joins TRBV7-6 and TRBJ2-2, with a tentative D call TRBD1 (5 bases). CDR3 length: 16 amino acids. V lost 3 bases to trimming and J lost 1 base, with 12 bases between them. Germline V gives CDR1 SGHVS, CDR2 FNYEAQ. The CDR3 DNA reads as TGTGCCAGCAGCTTGAGACAGATCGAGAACACCGGGGAGCTGTTTTTT. Residues: CASSLRQIENTGELFF.

This clone turned up a few times. This sequence joins TRBV7-8 and TRBJ1-6; TRBD1 is a possible D gene (5 bases). Per the germline V gene, CDR1 is SGHVS and CDR2 is FQNEAQ. The length of the CDR3 is 14 residues. Trimming pared 4 bases from V and 8 bases from J, leaving 12 bases between. DNA for the CDR3: TGTGCCAGCAGCTCCCGGGACGGTTATTCACCCCTCCACTTT. This translates into CASSSRDGYSPLHF.

The rearrangement uses TRBV19 and TRBJ1-1; D ambiguous. This CDR3 has 13 residues. Germline CDR1 and CDR2: LNHDA and SQIVND (reference sequence). V was shortened by 5 bases and J by 0 bases, with 7 bases between the two germline ends. The CDR3 loop is CASSEGLNTEAFF. The CDR3, as DNA: TGTGCCAGTAGTGAAGGACTGAACACTGAAGCTTTCTTT. The whole variable domain, remainder taken from reference TRBV19 and TRBJ1-1, is DGGITQSPKYLFRKEGQNVTLSCEQNLNHDAMYWYRQDPGQGLRLIYYSQIVNDFQKGDIAEGYSVSREKKESFPLTVTSAQKNPTAFYLCASSEGLNTEAFFGQGTRLTVV.

The chain joins TRBV30 to TRBJ2-7; TRBD1 matches at 10 bases. The CDR3 runs to 13 residues. V trimming: 3 bases; J trimming: 11 bases; junction bases outside the gene matches: 10. Germline-derived CDR1 and CDR2 are GTSNPN and SVGIG (reference sequence). CDR3 sequence (DNA): TGTGCCTGGAGGGGGACAGGGGAAAGTGAGGAGTACTTC. As protein: CAWRGTGESEEYF.

The chain couples TRBV6-6 to TRBJ1-3; D is perhaps TRBD1 (6 bases). Germline V gene sequence: CDR1 MNHNY, CDR2 SVGAGI (reference sequence). This CDR3 is built from 16 residues. Trimming removed 2 bases from V and 0 bases from J, with 11 bases in between. Here the CDR3 reads CASSYASDSSGNTIYF. CDR3 nucleotides: TGTGCCAGCAGTTACGCCTCGGACAGCTCTGGAAACACCATATATTTT.